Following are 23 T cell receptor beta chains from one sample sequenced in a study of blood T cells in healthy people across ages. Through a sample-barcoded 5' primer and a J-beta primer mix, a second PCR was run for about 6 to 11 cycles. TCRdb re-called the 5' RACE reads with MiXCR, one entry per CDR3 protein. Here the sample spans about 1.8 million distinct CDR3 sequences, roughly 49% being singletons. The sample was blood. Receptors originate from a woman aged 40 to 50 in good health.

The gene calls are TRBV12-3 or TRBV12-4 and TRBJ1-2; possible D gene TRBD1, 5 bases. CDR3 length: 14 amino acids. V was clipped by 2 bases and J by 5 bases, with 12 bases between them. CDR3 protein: CASSLFRDKYGYTF. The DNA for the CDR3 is TGTGCCAGCAGTTTATTCAGGGATAAATATGGCTACACCTTC.

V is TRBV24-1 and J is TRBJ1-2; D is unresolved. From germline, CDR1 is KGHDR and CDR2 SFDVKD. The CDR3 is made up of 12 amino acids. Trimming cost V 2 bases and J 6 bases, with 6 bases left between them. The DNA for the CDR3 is TGTGCCACCAGTGATTGGGGTCATGGCTACACCTTC. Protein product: CATSDWGHGYTF.

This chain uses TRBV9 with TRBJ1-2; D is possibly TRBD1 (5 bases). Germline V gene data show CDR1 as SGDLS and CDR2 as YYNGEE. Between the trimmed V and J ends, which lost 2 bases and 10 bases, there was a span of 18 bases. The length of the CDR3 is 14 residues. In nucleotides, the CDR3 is TGTGCCAGCAGCGTTGAGGGGCGCGGTAGCCTCTACACCTTC. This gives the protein CASSVEGRGSLYTF. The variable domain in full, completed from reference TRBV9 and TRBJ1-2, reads DSGVTQTPKHLITATGQRVTLRCSPRSGDLSVYWYQQSLDQGLQFLIQYYNGEERAKGNILERFSAQQFPDLHSELNLSSLELGDSALYFCASSVEGRGSLYTFGSGTRLTVV.

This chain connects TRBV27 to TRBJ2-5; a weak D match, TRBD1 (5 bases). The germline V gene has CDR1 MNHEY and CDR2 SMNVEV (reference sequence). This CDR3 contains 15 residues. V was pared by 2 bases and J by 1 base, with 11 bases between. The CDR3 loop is CASSLQGTRQETQYF. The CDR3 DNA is TGTGCCAGCAGTTTACAGGGTACACGCCAAGAGACCCAGTACTTC.

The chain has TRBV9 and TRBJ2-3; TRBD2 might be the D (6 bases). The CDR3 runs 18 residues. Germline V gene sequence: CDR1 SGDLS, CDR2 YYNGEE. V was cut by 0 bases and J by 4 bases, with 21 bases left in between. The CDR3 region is CASSVDLGGSRIPDTQYF. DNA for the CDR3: TGTGCCAGCAGCGTAGATCTGGGGGGATCAAGAATCCCAGATACGCAGTATTTT.

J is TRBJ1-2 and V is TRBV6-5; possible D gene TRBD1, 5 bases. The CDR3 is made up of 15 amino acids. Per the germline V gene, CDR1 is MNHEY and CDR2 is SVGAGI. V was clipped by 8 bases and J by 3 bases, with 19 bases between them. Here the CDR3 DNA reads TGTGCCAGCGCCGACCTCCAGGGTTATGACTATGGCTACACCTTC. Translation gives CASADLQGYDYGYTF.

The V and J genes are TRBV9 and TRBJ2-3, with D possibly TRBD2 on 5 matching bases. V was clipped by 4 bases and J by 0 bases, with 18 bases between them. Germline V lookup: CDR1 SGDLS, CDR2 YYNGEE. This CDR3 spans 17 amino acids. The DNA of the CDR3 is TGTGCCAGCAGCAATCCAATCGCGGGCCCTAGCACAGATACGCAGTATTTT. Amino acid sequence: CASSNPIAGPSTDTQYF.

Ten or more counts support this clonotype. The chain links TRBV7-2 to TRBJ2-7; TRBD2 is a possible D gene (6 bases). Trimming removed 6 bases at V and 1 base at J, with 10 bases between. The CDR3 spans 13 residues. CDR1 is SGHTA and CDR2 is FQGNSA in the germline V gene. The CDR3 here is CASSFGGSYEQYF. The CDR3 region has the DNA TGTGCCAGCAGTTTTGGGGGGTCCTACGAGCAGTACTTC.

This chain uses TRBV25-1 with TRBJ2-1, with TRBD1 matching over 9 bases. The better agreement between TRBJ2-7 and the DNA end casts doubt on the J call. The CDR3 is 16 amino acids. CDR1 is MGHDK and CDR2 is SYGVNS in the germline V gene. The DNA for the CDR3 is TGTGCCAGCAGTGAATCCGGGACAGGGTTGTACAATGAGCAGTACTTC. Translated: CASSESGTGLYNEQYF.

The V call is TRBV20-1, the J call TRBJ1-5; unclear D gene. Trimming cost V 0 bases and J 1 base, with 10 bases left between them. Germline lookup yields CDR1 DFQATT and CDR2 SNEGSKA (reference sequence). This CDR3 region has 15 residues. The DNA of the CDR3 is TGCAGTGCTAGAGATCTGGGGTACAGCAATCAGCCCCAGCATTTT. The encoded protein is CSARDLGYSNQPQHF.

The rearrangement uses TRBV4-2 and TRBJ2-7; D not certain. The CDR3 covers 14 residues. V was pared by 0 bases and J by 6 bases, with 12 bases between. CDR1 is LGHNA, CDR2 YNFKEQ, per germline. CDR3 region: CASSQDIGRREQYF. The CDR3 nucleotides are TGTGCCAGCAGCCAAGATATTGGGCGACGCGAGCAGTACTTC.

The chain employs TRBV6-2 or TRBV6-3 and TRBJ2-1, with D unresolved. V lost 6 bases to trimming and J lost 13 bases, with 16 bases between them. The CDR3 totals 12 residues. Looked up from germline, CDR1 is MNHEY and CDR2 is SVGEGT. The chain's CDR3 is CASSYPARCQFF. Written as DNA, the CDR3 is TGTGCCAGCAGCTATCCTGCGAGGTGTCAGTTCTTC.

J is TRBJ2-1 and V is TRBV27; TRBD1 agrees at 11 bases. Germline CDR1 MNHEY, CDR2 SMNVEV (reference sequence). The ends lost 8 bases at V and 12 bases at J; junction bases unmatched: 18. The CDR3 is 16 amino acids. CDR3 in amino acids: CASASRGDRGSFGQFF. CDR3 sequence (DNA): TGTGCCAGCGCCTCTAGAGGGGACAGGGGGTCTTTCGGGCAGTTCTTC.

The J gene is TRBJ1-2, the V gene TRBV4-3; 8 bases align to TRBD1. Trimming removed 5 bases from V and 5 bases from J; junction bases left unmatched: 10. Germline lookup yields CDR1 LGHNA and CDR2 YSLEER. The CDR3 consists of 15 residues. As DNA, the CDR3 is TGCGCCAGCAGCGCTCGACAGGGGATGGGGTATGGCTACACCTTC. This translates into CASSARQGMGYGYTF.

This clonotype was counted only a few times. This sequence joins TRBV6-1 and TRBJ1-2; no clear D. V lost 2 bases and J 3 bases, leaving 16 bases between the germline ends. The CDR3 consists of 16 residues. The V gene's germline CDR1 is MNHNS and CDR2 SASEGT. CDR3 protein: CASSESFAAPHYGYTF. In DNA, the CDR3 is TGTGCCAGCAGTGAATCGTTCGCGGCGCCCCACTATGGCTACACCTTC.

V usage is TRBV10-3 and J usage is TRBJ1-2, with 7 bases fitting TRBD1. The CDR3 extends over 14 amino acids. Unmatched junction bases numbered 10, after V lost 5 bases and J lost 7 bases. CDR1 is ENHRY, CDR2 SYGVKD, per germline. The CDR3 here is CAISSEGQRAGYTF. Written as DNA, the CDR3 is TGTGCCATCAGTTCAGAGGGACAGAGGGCTGGCTACACCTTC.

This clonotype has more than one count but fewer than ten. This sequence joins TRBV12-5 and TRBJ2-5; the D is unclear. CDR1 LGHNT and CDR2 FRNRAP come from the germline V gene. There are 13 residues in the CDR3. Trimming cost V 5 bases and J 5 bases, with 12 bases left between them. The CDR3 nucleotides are TGTGCTAGTGGTGTGCTCCCCGGGGAGACCCAGTACTTC. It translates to CASGVLPGETQYF.

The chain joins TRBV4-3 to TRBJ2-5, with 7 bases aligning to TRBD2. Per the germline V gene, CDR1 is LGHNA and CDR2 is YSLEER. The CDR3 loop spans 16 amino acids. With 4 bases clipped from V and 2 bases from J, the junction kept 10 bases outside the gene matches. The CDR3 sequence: CASSRVLAGLQETQYF. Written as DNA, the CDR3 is TGCGCCAGCAGCCGGGTCTTAGCGGGTCTTCAAGAGACCCAGTACTTC.

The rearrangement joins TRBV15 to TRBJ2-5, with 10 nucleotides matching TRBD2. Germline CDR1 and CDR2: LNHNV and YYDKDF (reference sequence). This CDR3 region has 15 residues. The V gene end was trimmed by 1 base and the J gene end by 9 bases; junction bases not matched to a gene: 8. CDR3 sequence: CATSRAAGGATAQYF. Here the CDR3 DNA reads TGTGCCACCAGCAGAGCAGCGGGAGGGGCTACGGCCCAGTACTTC.

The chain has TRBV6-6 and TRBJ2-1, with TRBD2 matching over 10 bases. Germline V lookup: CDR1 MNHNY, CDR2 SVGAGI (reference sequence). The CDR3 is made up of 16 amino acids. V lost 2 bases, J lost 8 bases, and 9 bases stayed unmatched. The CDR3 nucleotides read TGTGCCAGCAGTTACGATTCGGGACTAGCGCCCCATGAGCAGTTCTTC. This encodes CASSYDSGLAPHEQFF.

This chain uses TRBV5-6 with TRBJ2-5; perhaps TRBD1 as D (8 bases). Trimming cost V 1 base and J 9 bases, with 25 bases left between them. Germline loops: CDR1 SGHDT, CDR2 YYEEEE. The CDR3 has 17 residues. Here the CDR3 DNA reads TGTGCCAGCAGCTTGAAAAGGGACAGGCCGGAGCGGGGAGCCCAGTACTTC. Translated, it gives CASSLKRDRPERGAQYF.

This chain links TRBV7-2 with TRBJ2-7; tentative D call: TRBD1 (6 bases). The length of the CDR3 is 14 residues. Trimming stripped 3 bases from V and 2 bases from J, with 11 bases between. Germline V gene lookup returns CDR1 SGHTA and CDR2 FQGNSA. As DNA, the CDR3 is TGTGCCAGCAGCTTCGACTGGACAGCCTACGAGCAGTACTTC. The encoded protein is CASSFDWTAYEQYF.

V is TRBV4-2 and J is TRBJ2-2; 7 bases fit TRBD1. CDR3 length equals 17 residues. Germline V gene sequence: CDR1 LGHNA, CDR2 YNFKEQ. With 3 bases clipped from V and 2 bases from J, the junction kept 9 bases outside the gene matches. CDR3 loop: CASSHSSGTDNTGELFF. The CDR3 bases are TGTGCCAGCAGCCACAGTTCCGGGACAGACAACACCGGGGAGCTGTTTTTT.